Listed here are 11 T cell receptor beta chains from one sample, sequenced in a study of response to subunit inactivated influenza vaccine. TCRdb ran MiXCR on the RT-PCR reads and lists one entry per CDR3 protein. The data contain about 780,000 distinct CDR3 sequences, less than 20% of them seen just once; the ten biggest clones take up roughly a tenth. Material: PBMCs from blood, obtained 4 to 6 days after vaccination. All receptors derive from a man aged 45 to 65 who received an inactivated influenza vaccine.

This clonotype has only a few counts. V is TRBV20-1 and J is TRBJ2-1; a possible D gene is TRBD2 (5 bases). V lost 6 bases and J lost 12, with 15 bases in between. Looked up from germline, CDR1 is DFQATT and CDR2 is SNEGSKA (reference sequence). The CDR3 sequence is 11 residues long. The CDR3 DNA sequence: TGCAGTGCCGGACGGCCTCGGGGGCAGTTCTTC. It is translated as CSAGRPRGQFF.

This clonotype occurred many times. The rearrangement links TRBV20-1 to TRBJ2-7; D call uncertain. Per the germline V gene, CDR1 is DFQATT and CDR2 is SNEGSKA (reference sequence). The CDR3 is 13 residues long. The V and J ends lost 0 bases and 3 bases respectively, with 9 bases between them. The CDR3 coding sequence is TGCAGTGCTAGAGATCGGCTAAGCTACGAGCAGTACTTC. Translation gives CSARDRLSYEQYF.

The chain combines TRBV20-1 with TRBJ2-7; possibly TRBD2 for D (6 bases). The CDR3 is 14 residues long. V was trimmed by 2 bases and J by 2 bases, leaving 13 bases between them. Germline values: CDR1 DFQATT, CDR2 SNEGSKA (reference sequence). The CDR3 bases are TGCAGTGCTAGATCCAGCGGGCAAACCTACGAGCAGTACTTC. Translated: CSARSSGQTYEQYF.

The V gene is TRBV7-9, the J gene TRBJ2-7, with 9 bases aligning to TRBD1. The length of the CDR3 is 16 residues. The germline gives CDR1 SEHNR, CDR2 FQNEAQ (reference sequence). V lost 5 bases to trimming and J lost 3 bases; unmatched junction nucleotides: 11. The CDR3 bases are TGTGCCAGCAGCCCGGATGCGGGACAGGGCTTCTACGAGCAGTACTTC. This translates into CASSPDAGQGFYEQYF.

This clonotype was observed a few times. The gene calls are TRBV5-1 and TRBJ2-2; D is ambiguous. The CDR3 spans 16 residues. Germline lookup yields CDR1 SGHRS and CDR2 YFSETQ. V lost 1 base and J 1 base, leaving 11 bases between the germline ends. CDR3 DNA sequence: TGCGCCAGCAGCTTGACCCCACGACGGAACACCGGGGAGCTGTTTTTT. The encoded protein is CASSLTPRRNTGELFF. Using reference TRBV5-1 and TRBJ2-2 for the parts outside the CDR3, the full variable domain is KAGVTQTPRYLIKTRGQQVTLSCSPISGHRSVSWYQQTPGQGLQFLFEYFSETQRNKGNFPGRFSGRQFSNSRSEMNVSTLELGDSALYLCASSLTPRRNTGELFFGEGSRLTVL.

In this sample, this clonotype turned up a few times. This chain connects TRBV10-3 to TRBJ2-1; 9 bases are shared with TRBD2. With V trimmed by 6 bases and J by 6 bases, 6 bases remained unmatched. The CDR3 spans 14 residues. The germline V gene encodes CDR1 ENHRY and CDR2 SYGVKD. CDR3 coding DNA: TGTGCCATCAGGGCTAGCGGGGAGGCCAATGAGCAGTTCTTC. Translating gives CAIRASGEANEQFF.

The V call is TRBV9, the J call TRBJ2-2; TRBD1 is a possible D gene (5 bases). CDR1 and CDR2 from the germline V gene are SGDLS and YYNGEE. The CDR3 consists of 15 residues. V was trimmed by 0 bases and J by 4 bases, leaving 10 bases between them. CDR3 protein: CASSVGPQGTGELFF. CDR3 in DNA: TGTGCCAGCAGCGTAGGGCCCCAGGGCACCGGGGAGCTGTTTTTT.

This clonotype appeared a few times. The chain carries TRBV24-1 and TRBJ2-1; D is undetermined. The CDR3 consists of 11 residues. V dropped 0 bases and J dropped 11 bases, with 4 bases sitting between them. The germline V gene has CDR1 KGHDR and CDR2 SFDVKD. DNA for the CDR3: TGTGCCACCAGTGATTTGGCTCAGCAGTTCTTC. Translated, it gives CATSDLAQQFF.

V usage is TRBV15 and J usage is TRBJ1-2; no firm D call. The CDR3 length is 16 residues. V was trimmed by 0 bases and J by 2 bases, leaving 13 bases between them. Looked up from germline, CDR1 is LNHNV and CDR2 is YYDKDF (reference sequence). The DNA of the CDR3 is TGTGCCACCAGCAGAGATCTTGCGCAACTGAACTATGGCTACACCTTC. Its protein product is CATSRDLAQLNYGYTF.

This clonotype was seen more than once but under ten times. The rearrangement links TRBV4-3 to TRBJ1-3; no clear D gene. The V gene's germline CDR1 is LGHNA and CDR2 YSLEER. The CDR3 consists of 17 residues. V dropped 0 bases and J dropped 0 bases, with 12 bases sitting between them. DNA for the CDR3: TGCGCCAGCAGCCAAGATGGAGCAGGCTCCTCTGGAAACACCATATATTTT. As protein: CASSQDGAGSSGNTIYF.

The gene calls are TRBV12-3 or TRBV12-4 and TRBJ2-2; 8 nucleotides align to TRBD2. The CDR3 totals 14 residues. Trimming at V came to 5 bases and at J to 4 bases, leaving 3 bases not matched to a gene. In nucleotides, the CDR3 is TGTGCCAGCAGTCGGGGGGGCCGCACCGGGGAGCTGTTTTTT. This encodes CASSRGGRTGELFF.